The text below deals with one T cell receptor beta chain. The data were obtained in a study of blood T cell repertoires in COVID-19. Sequencing was performed with immunoSEQ multiplex PCR; in TCRdb, only in-frame clones are kept and a portion is missing. The sample shows over 80,000 clones, 70% to 90% of them seen only once. This CDR3 region has 15 residues. The germline V and J ends were trimmed by 2 bases and 7 bases, with 14 bases remaining between them. Per germline, CDR1 SGHNT and CDR2 YENEEA. The receptor's source is an elderly woman with acute or convalescent COVID-19. This chain links TRBV11-3 with TRBJ2-2, with D maybe TRBD2 (6 bases). Sequencing was carried out using peripheral blood. The CDR3 here is CASSLFGGGDGELFF. CDR3 DNA: TGTGCCAGCAGCTTATTCGGAGGCGGGGACGGGGAGCTGTTTTTT.